These T cell receptor beta chains were read from a single sample in a study of response to subunit inactivated influenza vaccine. MiXCR, applied by TCRdb to the RT-PCR reads, yields one record per CDR3 protein. This table holds roughly 180,000 distinct CDR3 sequences, about 9% found once. Here the sequenced sample was non-naive T cells sorted from PBMCs, taken on the day of vaccination. The receptors derive from a man aged 45-65 years who received an inactivated influenza vaccine. Both conserved end residues are part of each CDR3. The D gene is left open where the match is weak. Some rows have no size entry. The others give once, few or many, or a class for an expanded clone.

D,V,size,J,DNA,CDR3
NA,TRBV30,few,TRBJ2-7,TGTGCCTGGACCCCTGGACGGAACTCCTACGAGCAGTACTTC,CAWTPGRNSYEQYF
TRBD1,TRBV10-3,NA,TRBJ2-6,TGTGCCACGACGACAGGGTCTGGGGCCAACGTCCTGACTTTC,CATTTGSGANVLTF
NA,TRBV5-1,NA,TRBJ2-7,TGCGCCAGCAGCCTCAAGGGGCCAAGCTCCTACGAGCAGTACTTC,CASSLKGPSSYEQYF
TRBD2,TRBV12-3/TRBV12-4,NA,TRBJ2-5,TGTGCCAGCAGTTTGGGGTCAAGCGGGGGGCGTGAAGAGACCCAGTACTTC,CASSLGSSGGREETQYF
NA,TRBV20-1,NA,TRBJ1-5,TGCAGTGCGCCCCGGCCAGGGGTTCCCCAGCCCCAGCATTTT,CSAPRPGVPQPQHF
TRBD2,TRBV19,few,TRBJ2-3,TGTGCCAGTAGCCCATTGGGACTAGCGGGTACGCAGTATTTT,CASSPLGLAGTQYF
NA,TRBV27,NA,TRBJ2-1,TGTGCCAGCACAGGGGCGGGGAATGAGCAGTTCTTC,CASTGAGNEQFF
NA,TRBV18,many,TRBJ2-7,TGTGCCAGCTCACCGCAGGGGAAAGAGCAGTACTTC,CASSPQGKEQYF
TRBD1,TRBV19,NA,TRBJ2-1,TGTGCCAGTAGAAACAGGGGGGTAAATGAGCAGTTCTTC,CASRNRGVNEQFF
NA,TRBV7-2,NA,TRBJ2-3,TGTGCCAGCAGCTTAGGGGGGGCCCGCACAGATACGCAGTATTTT,CASSLGGARTDTQYF
NA,TRBV11-2,NA,TRBJ2-7,TGTGCCAGCAGCTTAGTGGGACGGCCCTACGAGCAGTACTTC,CASSLVGRPYEQYF
TRBD2,TRBV4-3,few,TRBJ2-5,TGCGCCAGCAGCCAAGATGCGGCGGGGGGGCAAGAGACCCAGTACTTC,CASSQDAAGGQETQYF
NA,TRBV5-6,many,TRBJ2-7,TGTGCCAGCAGCTTTGGCAGATCCTACGAGCAGTACTTC,CASSFGRSYEQYF
NA,TRBV5-6,NA,TRBJ1-1,TGTGCCAGCAGCCTACAAATTGCGCTGGAGCCCGGAACTGAAGCTTTCTTT,CASSLQIALEPGTEAFF
TRBD2,TRBV5-1,NA,TRBJ2-1,TGCGCCAGCAGCTTGGAAGTCGGCGGGAGTGCTGAGCAGTTCTTC,CASSLEVGGSAEQFF
NA,TRBV28,NA,TRBJ2-7,TGTGCCAGCAGTTTATCACAGGAATCCTACGAGCAGTACTTC,CASSLSQESYEQYF
TRBD1,TRBV7-3,NA,TRBJ2-3,TGTGCCAGCAGCACGACAGGGGGTCGCACAGATACGAAGTATTTT,CASSTTGGRTDTKYF
TRBD2,TRBV6-2/TRBV6-3,many,TRBJ2-1,TGTGCCAGCAGTCCACGGGGGGTCGGGGGTAATGAGCAGTTCTTC,CASSPRGVGGNEQFF
TRBD1,TRBV7-9,many,TRBJ1-3,TGTGCCAGCAGCCGGACAGGGGCTGGAAACACCATATATTTT,CASSRTGAGNTIYF
NA,TRBV5-6,many,TRBJ1-6,TGTGCCAGCAGCTTGGCGGGGAATAATTCACCCCTCCACTTT,CASSLAGNNSPLHF
TRBD1,TRBV28,few,TRBJ2-5,TGTGCCAGCCAACCGGGACAGGCCCGCATGGACTTC,CASQPGQARMDF
NA,TRBV19,many,TRBJ2-5,TGTGCCAGTAGTATAGATGATGGAGAGACCCAGTACTTC,CASSIDDGETQYF
NA,TRBV7-2,NA,TRBJ2-3,TGTGCCAGCAGCTTAGTAGTTGAAGATACGCAGTATTTT,CASSLVVEDTQYF
TRBD2,TRBV4-1,few,TRBJ2-3,TGCGCCAGCAGAGATCCTAGCGGGGGAGATACGCAGTATTTT,CASRDPSGGDTQYF
NA,TRBV10-3,few,TRBJ2-7,TGTGCCATCAGTGAGCCCTACGGGGTCGAGCAGTACTTC,CAISEPYGVEQYF
TRBD2,TRBV27,few,TRBJ2-1,TGTGCCAGCACACCCGGAGGGACTAGCTCCTACAATGAGCAGTTCTTC,CASTPGGTSSYNEQFF
TRBD1,TRBV7-9,NA,TRBJ1-2,TGTGCCAGCAGCCCCGGGGACAGTCGCTATGGCGGCTACACCTTC,CASSPGDSRYGGYTF
TRBD1,TRBV20-1,NA,TRBJ2-5,TGCAGTGCTAGCGAGGAGCGGACAGGGGTTGTGGAGACCCAGTACTTC,CSASEERTGVVETQYF
NA,TRBV7-2,many,TRBJ1-5,TGTGCCAGCAGCGGGACTTATAGCAATCAGCCCCAGCATTTT,CASSGTYSNQPQHF
NA,TRBV14,many,TRBJ1-6,TGTGCCAGCAGCCAAACTTCCGGGAACAATTCACCCCTCCACTTT,CASSQTSGNNSPLHF
TRBD2,TRBV6-2/TRBV6-3,few,TRBJ2-1,TGTGCCAGCAGTTATCAGTCGGGGGGTTTGCAGTTCTTC,CASSYQSGGLQFF